Below, 32 T cell receptor beta chains from the same sample are listed, as sequenced in a study of blood T cell repertoires in COVID-19. TCRdb keeps only in-frame clones here, not all; method: immunoSEQ multiplex PCR. The data show about 300,000 clones, around 84% seen once. Sequenced sample: peripheral blood. These receptor sequences come from a human donor with COVID-19, enrolled during active disease. The donor label of this sample is uncertain.

The CDR3 region is CASSTGTANNEKLFF. The DNA for the CDR3 is TGTGCCAGTAGTACCGGGACAGCAAATAATGAAAAACTGTTTTTT. This rearrangement joins TRBV19 to TRBJ1-4; 7 bases fit TRBD1. The V and J ends lost 4 bases and 4 bases, in that order; junction bases with no gene match: 6. The CDR3 runs to 15 residues. Germline V gives CDR1 LNHDA, CDR2 SQIVND (reference sequence).

The chain uses TRBV6-5 and TRBJ1-5; 7 bases are a match to TRBD1. V lost 10 bases and J lost 2; bases outside the gene matches: 5. CDR1 and CDR2 (germline): MNHEY, SVGAGI. The CDR3 consists of 13 residues. CDR3 nucleotide sequence: TGTGCCACCGCAGACAGGGGCAATCAGCCCCAGCATTTT. Amino acid sequence: CATADRGNQPQHF.

The chain is built from TRBV7-8 and TRBJ1-1, with 7 nucleotides matching TRBD1. Germline CDR1 SGHVS, CDR2 FQNEAQ. This CDR3 is 14 amino acids long. V lost 5 bases and J lost 10; bases outside the gene matches: 13. CDR3 DNA sequence: TGTGCCAGCAGCGGCGGGAGGGGGCCCCGTATAGCTTTCTTT. Its translation: CASSGGRGPRIAFF.

The chain is built from TRBV5-8 and TRBJ1-4, with 7 bases aligning to TRBD1. The trim removed 2 bases at V and 5 bases at J, leaving 6 bases unmatched. Germline assignment: CDR1 SGHTS and CDR2 YDEGEE. There are 15 residues in the CDR3. CDR3 sequence reads: CASSFIGTVNEKLFF. The CDR3 nucleotides are TGTGCCAGCAGCTTTATAGGGACAGTGAATGAAAAACTGTTTTTT.

The DNA for the CDR3 is TGTGCCAGCAGTGAAGCGGGCGTCTACTCTGGGGCCAACGTCCTGACTTTC. This translates into CASSEAGVYSGANVLTF. V usage is TRBV6-1 and J usage is TRBJ2-6; D is unresolved. Trimming left V 0 bases short and J 0 bases short, with 9 bases between. The CDR3 has 17 residues. The germline V gene encodes CDR1 MNHNS and CDR2 SASEGT.

V usage is TRBV19 and J usage is TRBJ2-5; D is undetermined. CDR1 is LNHDA, CDR2 SQIVND, per germline (reference sequence). V was clipped by 1 base and J by 3 bases, with 6 bases between them. This CDR3 has 13 amino acids. The CDR3 region has the DNA TGTGCCAGTAGTATAGCACAAGAAGAGACCCAGTACTTC. It specifies CASSIAQEETQYF.

The chain combines TRBV30 with TRBJ2-1; TRBD2 aligns across 7 bases. The CDR3 contains 13 residues. Germline lookup yields CDR1 GTSNPN and CDR2 SVGIG (reference sequence). After removal of 4 bases from V and 5 bases from J, the junction contained 5 bases not matched to a gene. The CDR3 loop reads CAWTLGLDNEQFF. In nucleotides, the CDR3 is TGTGCCTGGACATTAGGACTAGACAATGAGCAGTTCTTC.

V gene TRBV24-1 combines with J gene TRBJ2-7, with 9 positions matching TRBD2. CDR1 is KGHDR and CDR2 is SFDVKD in the germline V gene. The CDR3 is 16 residues long. The V segment lost 12 bases and the J segment 2 bases; nucleotides outside the gene matches: 16. The DNA for the CDR3 is TGTGCCCCCACCCGGGGGGGCGGGAGGGAACCCTACGAGCAGTACTTC. Its translation is CAPTRGGGREPYEQYF.

V and J are TRBV28 and TRBJ1-3; D is possibly TRBD1 (5 bases). Germline V CDR1 and CDR2: MDHEN, SYDVKM. The V end lost 6 bases, the J end lost 1 base, and 10 bases lay between the germline ends. The CDR3 has 14 amino acids. The CDR3 reads CASRGGVSGNTIYF. The CDR3 bases are TGTGCCAGCAGGGGGGGTGTATCTGGAAACACCATATATTTT. Looking up the rest from reference TRBV28 and TRBJ1-3 gives the full variable domain: DVKVTQSSRYLVKRTGEKVFLECVQDMDHENMFWYRQDPGLGLRLIYFSYDVKMKEKGDIPEGYSVSREKKERFSLILESASTNQTSMYLCASRGGVSGNTIYFGEGSWLTVV.

The chain recombines TRBV27 with TRBJ1-1; D call uncertain. The CDR3 spans 13 residues. Germline-derived CDR1 and CDR2 are MNHEY and SMNVEV (reference sequence). The germline V and J ends were trimmed by 2 bases and 1 base, with 5 bases remaining between them. The CDR3 sequence is CASSLTGNTEAFF. The CDR3 DNA reads as TGTGCCAGCAGTTTAACGGGGAACACTGAAGCTTTCTTT.

This clone was counted between two and nine times. The chain employs TRBV6-6 and TRBJ1-3; perhaps TRBD1 as D (6 bases). Trimming shortened V by 2 bases and J by 0 bases, and 8 bases separated the two germline ends. Germline V CDR1 and CDR2: MNHNY, SVGAGI (reference sequence). The CDR3 runs to 15 residues. The CDR3 DNA sequence: TGTGCCAGCAGTTACCCAGGGGACTCTGGAAACACCATATATTTT. Translating gives CASSYPGDSGNTIYF.

The V and J genes are TRBV7-2 and TRBJ1-6; no firm D call. V lost 2 bases and J 13 bases, leaving 24 bases between the germline ends. CDR1 is SGHTA, CDR2 FQGNSA, per germline. This CDR3 is 17 amino acids long. The CDR3 sequence is CASSLYGSVSGLAPLHF. The CDR3 coding sequence is TGTGCCAGCAGCTTATATGGATCCGTCTCGGGCCTAGCGCCCCTCCACTTT.

The chain combines TRBV3-1 (or the pseudogene TRBV3-2) with TRBJ2-5, with 7 bases matching TRBD2. CDR1 and CDR2 from the germline V gene are LGHDT and YNNKEL (reference sequence). V lost 0 bases and J lost 0; bases outside the gene matches: 4. The CDR3 contains 16 residues. The CDR3 bases are TGTGCCAGCAGCCAAGACGTAGCGGGCCACCAAGAGACCCAGTACTTC. It yields the protein CASSQDVAGHQETQYF.

The rearrangement links TRBV30 to TRBJ2-4, with TRBD2 matching over 7 bases. With V trimmed by 0 bases and J by 0 bases, 11 bases remained unmatched. The germline CDR1 and CDR2 sequences are GTSNPN and SVGIG (reference sequence). The CDR3 contains 18 residues. The DNA of the CDR3 is TGTGCCTGGAGTGTGGGGAGACTAGCAGGATTAGCCAAAAACATTCAGTACTTC. Residues: CAWSVGRLAGLAKNIQYF. The full variable domain, with the rest looked up from reference TRBV30 and TRBJ2-4, is SQTIHQWPATLVQPVGSPLSLECTVEGTSNPNLYWYRQAAGRGLQLLFYSVGIGQISSEVPQNLSASRPQDRQFILSSKKLLLSDSGFYLCAWSVGRLAGLAKNIQYFGAGTRLSVL.

The rearrangement uses TRBV29-1 and TRBJ1-2; D is possibly TRBD1 (5 bases). Trimming took 1 base from V and 3 from J, leaving 18 bases between them. The CDR3 covers 16 residues. Looked up from germline, CDR1 is SQVTM and CDR2 is ANQGSEA. The CDR3 DNA sequence: TGCAGCGTTGAAGTGCCTAAGACAGACGGATACTATGGCTACACCTTC. Protein: CSVEVPKTDGYYGYTF.

The V and J genes are TRBV5-1 and TRBJ2-3; tentative D call: TRBD2 (6 bases). The CDR3 runs to 14 residues. Trimming left V 5 bases short and J 0 bases short, with 10 bases between. CDR1 is SGHRS, CDR2 YFSETQ, per germline. The DNA of the CDR3 is TGCGCCAGCAGGGTAGGGACTAGCACAGATACGCAGTATTTT. Amino acid sequence: CASRVGTSTDTQYF.

This clone was detected only a few times. The rearrangement links TRBV19 to TRBJ1-5; tentatively, D is TRBD1 (6 bases). CDR1 LNHDA and CDR2 SQIVND come from the germline V gene (reference sequence). This CDR3 has 14 residues. The V and J ends lost 5 bases and 5 bases respectively, with 13 bases between them. The CDR3 spells CASSSMTGYQPQHF. The CDR3 nucleotides read TGTGCCAGTAGTTCCATGACAGGCTATCAGCCCCAGCATTTT.

J is TRBJ2-5 and V is TRBV14; tentative D call: TRBD1 (5 bases). The V and J ends lost 4 bases and 2 bases respectively, with 14 bases between them. CDR1 SGHDN and CDR2 FVKESK come from the germline V gene. This CDR3 is built from 15 residues. The CDR3 sequence: CASSLNKGWQETQYF. The CDR3, as DNA: TGTGCCAGCAGCCTTAATAAGGGGTGGCAAGAGACCCAGTACTTC.

This clone was observed a single time. V usage is TRBV19 and J usage is TRBJ1-1; D gene uncertain. Deletions cut 3 bases from V and 1 base from J, with 9 bases between. Germline V gene lookup returns CDR1 LNHDA and CDR2 SQIVND (reference sequence). The CDR3 loop spans 14 amino acids. CDR3 DNA sequence: TGTGCCAGTAGTATGGCGCGGAGGAACACTGAAGCTTTCTTT. Protein product: CASSMARRNTEAFF. The full variable domain, its missing parts supplied by reference TRBV19 and TRBJ1-1, is DGGITQSPKYLFRKEGQNVTLSCEQNLNHDAMYWYRQDPGQGLRLIYYSQIVNDFQKGDIAEGYSVSREKKESFPLTVTSAQKNPTAFYLCASSMARRNTEAFFGQGTRLTVV.

This clone was picked up one time. The chain joins TRBV7-8 to TRBJ2-7, with 7 bases lining up with TRBD1. V was pared by 6 bases and J by 2 bases, with 7 bases of the junction left unmatched. There are 14 residues in the CDR3. Germline V gene lookup returns CDR1 SGHVS and CDR2 FQNEAQ. In DNA, the CDR3 is TGTGCCAGCAGAATACCGGGACAGACCTACGAGCAGTACTTC. Its protein is CASRIPGQTYEQYF.

The CDR3, as DNA: TGCGCCAGCGGTTCAGGGGCTTTCTACGAGCAGTACTTC. Protein sequence: CASGSGAFYEQYF. This chain joins TRBV5-1 and TRBJ2-7; maybe TRBD1 (6 bases). Per the germline V gene, CDR1 is SGHRS and CDR2 is YFSETQ. There are 13 residues in the CDR3. The V end lost 7 bases, the J end lost 3 bases, and 14 bases lay between the germline ends.

This chain connects TRBV29-1 to TRBJ2-1, with D possibly being TRBD2 (7 bases). The germline V and J ends were trimmed by 6 bases and 4 bases, with 19 bases remaining between them. This CDR3 is built from 15 residues. In germline, CDR1 is SQVTM, CDR2 ANQGSEA. The CDR3 nucleotides read TGCAGCGTGGAGGGGGAGGGCACAGCGTACAATGAGCAGTTCTTC. This codes for CSVEGEGTAYNEQFF.

This chain connects TRBV5-4 to TRBJ1-2; D is unresolved. CDR3 length equals 13 residues. CDR1 SGHNT and CDR2 YYREEE come from the germline V gene (reference sequence). V lost 6 bases and J lost 0, with 9 bases in between. The CDR3 DNA reads as TGTGCCAGCACCTTAAACACTAACTATGGCTACACCTTC. Encoded protein: CASTLNTNYGYTF.

This chain connects TRBV12-3 or TRBV12-4 to TRBJ1-2; D call uncertain. V was cut by 6 bases and J by 2 bases, with 10 bases left in between. CDR3 length: 13 residues. CDR3 loop: CASSPGVNYGYTF. CDR3 DNA: TGTGCCAGCAGCCCCGGTGTGAACTATGGCTACACCTTC.

This clone has only one observation. The chain carries TRBV19 and TRBJ2-3; perhaps TRBD2 as D (6 bases). Looked up from germline, CDR1 is LNHDA and CDR2 is SQIVND (reference sequence). This CDR3 contains 13 residues. The germline V and J ends were trimmed by 3 bases and 5 bases, with 9 bases remaining between them. The CDR3 sequence: CASSMNGGDTQYF. The CDR3 nucleotides read TGTGCCAGTAGTATGAACGGGGGAGATACGCAGTATTTT.

The chain has TRBV6-5 and TRBJ1-4, with TRBD1 as a possible D gene (6 bases). CDR1 and CDR2 (germline): MNHEY, SVGAGI. The V gene lost 2 bases and the J gene lost 7 bases, with 11 bases spanning the gap. CDR3 length: 14 amino acids. In DNA, the CDR3 is TGTGCCAGCAGTTACACGGGCAGGGGTGAAAAACTGTTTTTT. Residues: CASSYTGRGEKLFF.

The chain couples TRBV19 to TRBJ2-5; 11 nucleotides match TRBD2. Looked up from germline, CDR1 is LNHDA and CDR2 is SQIVND (reference sequence). The CDR3 is 16 amino acids. V trimming: 5 bases; J trimming: 2 bases; junction bases outside the gene matches: 7. In DNA, the CDR3 is TGTGCCAGTAGTCGGGGACTAGCGGACCGGCAAGAGACCCAGTACTTC. Residues: CASSRGLADRQETQYF.

Only a few counts were recorded for this clone. The chain carries TRBV5-1 and TRBJ1-1; 7 positions agree with TRBD1. Germline V gives CDR1 SGHRS, CDR2 YFSETQ. The ends lost 5 bases at V and 4 bases at J; junction bases unmatched: 8. The CDR3 extends over 14 amino acids. DNA of the CDR3: TGCGCCAGCAGTACCGGGACAGCGGGCACTGAAGCTTTCTTT. This gives the protein CASSTGTAGTEAFF.

This clone showed up just a few times. The V gene is TRBV6-5, the J gene TRBJ1-4, with D possibly TRBD1 on 5 matching bases. CDR1 is MNHEY and CDR2 is SVGAGI in the germline V gene. Trimming stripped 2 bases from V and 7 bases from J, with 14 bases between. There are 15 residues in the CDR3. The CDR3: CASSYTGGGVEKLFF. CDR3 nucleotides: TGTGCCAGCAGTTACACCGGGGGAGGGGTTGAAAAACTGTTTTTT.

As to this clone: Other DNA sequences in the sample encode the same CDR3. The CDR3 sequence: CASSLAGGTGELFF. The CDR3 DNA is TGCGCCAGCAGCTTGGCCGGGGGGACCGGGGAGCTGTTTTTT. The V call is TRBV5-1, the J call TRBJ2-2; TRBD2 matches 7 bases. The V gene end was trimmed by 0 bases and the J gene end by 5 bases; junction bases not matched to a gene: 1. In germline, CDR1 is SGHRS, CDR2 YFSETQ. CDR3 size: 14 residues.

The CDR3 sequence is CASSQPAWGGRTGELFF. DNA of the CDR3: TGTGCCAGCAGCCAACCCGCTTGGGGAGGACGGACCGGGGAGCTGTTTTTT. The chain links TRBV27 to TRBJ2-2; a possible D gene is TRBD2 (6 bases). The germline V and J ends were trimmed by 6 bases and 5 bases, with 22 bases remaining between them. In germline, CDR1 is MNHEY, CDR2 SMNVEV (reference sequence). The CDR3 contains 17 residues.

This chain links TRBV2 with TRBJ2-7, with 10 bases fitting TRBD1. J gave up 2 bases and V 6 bases, and 4 bases lay outside the gene matches. The CDR3 consists of 14 residues. Looked up from germline, CDR1 is SNHLY and CDR2 is FYNNEI. CDR3 loop: CASRPDRGTYEQYF. Written as DNA, the CDR3 is TGTGCCAGCAGGCCGGACAGGGGGACCTACGAGCAGTACTTC.